The entry that follows covers one TCR beta chain sequence. Other nucleotide sequences in the sample specify the same CDR3. CD8 cells regarded as naive lacked CD45RO, were positively chosen for CCR7, and omitted terminally differentiated effector memory CD45RA+ cells. V lost 3 bases and J lost 3, with 8 bases in between. Germline-derived CDR1 and CDR2 are MNHEY and SMNVEV (reference sequence). This CDR3 comprises 13 residues. This sample is part of a study of shared clonotypes between healthy human individuals. This table comes from immunoSEQ multiplex PCR, and its TCRdb copy is limited to in-frame clones, with some not included. In the table there are some 2.1 million clones, approximately 94% of which are singletons.

The sample was naive CD8+ T cells sorted from blood. The chain has TRBV27 and TRBJ1-1, with D unresolved. The sequence was obtained from a man younger than 35 in good health. The CDR3 is CASSLSRDTEAFF. The CDR3 nucleotides read TGTGCCAGCAGTTTGTCAAGGGACACTGAAGCTTTCTTT.